Below are 28 T cell receptor beta chains sequenced from a single sample in a study of cytomegalovirus exposure and HLA in healthy donors. The primer mix had 60 Vbeta and 13 Jbeta primers. Produced via immunoSEQ multiplex PCR; TCRdb's table is partial and in-frame only. The table lists about 130,000 clones, 75% to 85% of them singletons. What was sequenced was PBMCs. The receptor set was obtained from a man under 40 in good health and CMV-seropositive.

The chain recombines TRBV2 with TRBJ2-3; 8 bases match TRBD2. This CDR3 region has 15 residues. The germline gives CDR1 SNHLY, CDR2 FYNNEI. V was pared by 9 bases and J by 4 bases, with 12 bases of the junction left unmatched. Here the CDR3 reads CASSQGTRISDTQYF. Here the CDR3 DNA reads TGTGCCAGTTCACAAGGGACTAGGATCTCAGATACGCAGTATTTT.

This chain connects TRBV9 to TRBJ2-2; 11 nucleotides match TRBD2. With 4 bases clipped from V and 7 bases from J, the junction kept 6 bases outside the gene matches. The CDR3 runs 15 residues. Germline V gene sequence: CDR1 SGDLS, CDR2 YYNGEE. The chain's CDR3 is CASSPSGGRGGELFF. The CDR3 DNA is TGTGCCAGCAGCCCTAGCGGGGGGCGGGGCGGGGAGCTGTTTTTT.

The rearrangement joins TRBV9 to TRBJ2-3; 8 bases are shared with TRBD2. The CDR3 sequence is 13 residues long. The trim removed 2 bases at V and 4 bases at J, leaving 0 bases unmatched. Germline assignment: CDR1 SGDLS and CDR2 YYNGEE. The CDR3 sequence is CASSVGGADTQYF. The CDR3 nucleotides are TGTGCCAGCAGCGTCGGGGGGGCAGATACGCAGTATTTT. Supplemented by reference TRBV9 and TRBJ2-3, the full variable domain reads DSGVTQTPKHLITATGQRVTLRCSPRSGDLSVYWYQQSLDQGLQFLIQYYNGEERAKGNILERFSAQQFPDLHSELNLSSLELGDSALYFCASSVGGADTQYFGPGTRLTVL.

CDR3 coding DNA: TGTGCCAGCAGTTTACGGTACGAGCAGTACTTC. This sequence encodes CASSLRYEQYF. The chain joins TRBV28 to TRBJ2-7; D remains ambiguous. Germline V lookup: CDR1 MDHEN, CDR2 SYDVKM. There are 11 residues in the CDR3. V was shortened by 2 bases and J by 4 bases, with 3 bases between the two germline ends.

Only a few counts were recorded for this clone. One end of the junction does not line up with germline, which may come from a read error. The chain is built from TRBV29-1 and TRBJ2-1, with TRBD1 matching over 7 bases. The germline gives CDR1 SQVTM, CDR2 ANQGSEA. The CDR3 consists of 11 residues. CDR3 residues: CSASLSRDRVF. CDR3 sequence (DNA): TGCAGCGCGTCGTTGTCCCGGGACAGAGTCTTC.

The rearrangement links TRBV28 to TRBJ1-5; a possible D gene is TRBD1 (5 bases). This CDR3 is 15 amino acids long. Trimming removed 3 bases from V and 7 bases from J, with 16 bases in between. Germline-derived CDR1 and CDR2 are MDHEN and SYDVKM. The CDR3 DNA reads as TGTGCCAGCAGTTTCTCCGGGGGGGGGAACCAGCCCCAGCATTTT. Residues: CASSFSGGGNQPQHF. The complete variable domain, with remaining parts taken from reference TRBV28 and TRBJ1-5, reads DVKVTQSSRYLVKRTGEKVFLECVQDMDHENMFWYRQDPGLGLRLIYFSYDVKMKEKGDIPEGYSVSREKKERFSLILESASTNQTSMYLCASSFSGGGNQPQHFGDGTRLSIL.

The CDR3 bases are TGTGCCAGCAGTCCGCCTTACGGAGGGGTGACCTATGGCTACACCTTC. This gives the protein CASSPPYGGVTYGYTF. This chain connects TRBV25-1 to TRBJ1-2; weak D call: TRBD1 (5 bases). Deletions cut 5 bases from V and 4 bases from J, with 20 bases between. Per the germline V gene, CDR1 is MGHDK and CDR2 is SYGVNS. This CDR3 has 16 amino acids.

The genes are TRBV28 and TRBJ1-1, with a weak D call TRBD1 (5 bases). Germline V gene data show CDR1 as MDHEN and CDR2 as SYDVKM. V was trimmed by 6 bases and J by 8 bases, leaving 22 bases between them. CDR3 length: 15 amino acids. CDR3 amino acids: CASSSSGADASEAFF. The CDR3, as DNA: TGTGCCAGCAGCTCGAGCGGGGCTGATGCTTCGGAAGCTTTCTTT.

The chain joins TRBV2 to TRBJ2-7; TRBD1 is a possible D gene (5 bases). V was shortened by 4 bases and J by 5 bases, with 18 bases between the two germline ends. From germline, CDR1 is SNHLY and CDR2 FYNNEI. The CDR3 loop spans 15 amino acids. The CDR3 loop is CASSAGFQDTHEQYF. CDR3 DNA: TGTGCCAGCAGTGCAGGGTTTCAGGACACCCACGAGCAGTACTTC.

V and J are TRBV29-1 and TRBJ2-5, with D perhaps matching TRBD1 (5 bases). The CDR3 totals 13 residues. Germline CDR1 SQVTM, CDR2 ANQGSEA. Trimming removed 6 bases at V and 0 bases at J, with 11 bases between. CDR3 sequence: CSVRVPYQETQYF. The CDR3 DNA reads TGCAGCGTCAGGGTACCATACCAAGAGACCCAGTACTTC.

The chain combines TRBV6-5 with TRBJ2-7; TRBD1 aligns across 7 bases. The V gene end was trimmed by 2 bases and the J gene end by 7 bases; junction bases not matched to a gene: 5. The V gene's germline CDR1 is MNHEY and CDR2 SVGAGI. The CDR3 has 13 residues. For the CDR3, the DNA is TGTGCCAGCAGTTACGACAGGGTGGATGAGCAGTACTTC. This codes for CASSYDRVDEQYF.

The chain recombines TRBV5-5 with TRBJ2-7, with unresolved D. V was pared by 1 base and J by 0 bases, with 5 bases between. Germline CDR1 is SGHKS and CDR2 is YYEKEE (reference sequence). The CDR3 runs 13 residues. CDR3 DNA sequence: TGTGCCAGCAGCTTGACAGTCTCCTACGAGCAGTACTTC. It is translated as CASSLTVSYEQYF.

The chain couples TRBV19 to TRBJ2-1; 9 bases are shared with TRBD2. Germline CDR1 and CDR2: LNHDA and SQIVND (reference sequence). CDR3 size: 16 residues. V shed 6 bases and J 6 bases; nucleotides not matched to a gene: 12. The CDR3 sequence is CASRVFSGGPSNEQFF. For the CDR3, the DNA is TGTGCCAGTAGGGTCTTTAGCGGGGGTCCGTCCAATGAGCAGTTCTTC.

This clone came up a few times. V usage is TRBV29-1 and J usage is TRBJ2-5; TRBD2 might be the D (5 bases). Germline V gives CDR1 SQVTM, CDR2 ANQGSEA. The CDR3 is 16 residues long. V gave up 2 bases and J gave up 7 bases, with 23 bases separating them. The CDR3 DNA is TGCAGCGTTGAAAAATTGGGCCGTACAGTGGACTGGACCCAGTACTTC. It is translated as CSVEKLGRTVDWTQYF.

The V call is TRBV10-3, the J call TRBJ1-1; D unresolved. Trimming removed 2 bases from V and 0 bases from J, with 7 bases in between. CDR1 and CDR2 (germline): ENHRY, SYGVKD. The CDR3 totals 14 residues. In DNA form, the CDR3 reads TGTGCCATCAGTGAGCACAGCATGAACACTGAAGCTTTCTTT. Its translation: CAISEHSMNTEAFF.

V gene TRBV4-1 combines with J gene TRBJ2-1, with TRBD2 identical over 8 bases. The CDR3 runs 16 residues. Germline V gives CDR1 MGHRA, CDR2 YSYEKL. Trimming at V came to 1 base and at J to 8 bases, leaving 10 bases not matched to a gene. CDR3 sequence reads: CASSQVGSGVDDEQFF. The CDR3, as DNA: TGCGCCAGCAGCCAAGTAGGTAGCGGGGTAGATGATGAGCAGTTCTTC.

The rearrangement links TRBV6-5 to TRBJ1-2; D possibly corresponds to TRBD1 (6 bases). Trimming left V 2 bases short and J 0 bases short, with 13 bases between. Per the germline V gene, CDR1 is MNHEY and CDR2 is SVGAGI. This CDR3 contains 16 residues. CDR3 residues: CASSYGDTGANYGYTF. The CDR3 DNA reads as TGTGCCAGCAGTTACGGGGACACAGGTGCTAACTATGGCTACACCTTC.

The rearrangement joins TRBV5-6 to TRBJ2-3, with 9 bases fitting TRBD1. The CDR3 is 14 amino acids. Unmatched junction bases numbered 6, after V lost 4 bases and J lost 6 bases. In germline, CDR1 is SGHDT, CDR2 YYEEEE. The chain's CDR3 is CASSADRGWDTQYF. The CDR3 coding sequence is TGTGCCAGCAGCGCCGACAGGGGGTGGGATACGCAGTATTTT. Together with reference TRBV5-6 and TRBJ2-3, the CDR3 gives the full variable domain: DAGVTQSPTHLIKTRGQQVTLRCSPKSGHDTVSWYQQALGQGPQFIFQYYEEEERQRGNFPDRFSGHQFPNYSSELNVNALLLGDSALYLCASSADRGWDTQYFGPGTRLTVL.

This clone came up once. V and J are TRBV9 and TRBJ2-1, with D possibly matching TRBD2 (5 bases). With 0 bases removed from V and 5 bases from J, the gap between germline ends came to 6 bases. The V gene's germline CDR1 is SGDLS and CDR2 YYNGEE. This CDR3 region has 13 residues. The CDR3 DNA sequence: TGTGCCAGCAGCGTAGGGGAGAACAATGAGCAGTTCTTC. Its translation: CASSVGENNEQFF.

V is TRBV11-3 and J is TRBJ1-1; 7 positions match TRBD1. CDR1 and CDR2 (germline): SGHNT, YENEEA. This CDR3 comprises 13 residues. The junction had 3 bases not matched to a gene; V was cut back by 7 bases and J by 1 base. Written as DNA, the CDR3 is TGTGCCAGCAAAGGGGGCTCGAACACTGAAGCTTTCTTT. Its protein product is CASKGGSNTEAFF.

The chain combines TRBV29-1 with TRBJ1-2, with a tentative D call TRBD1 (5 bases). There are 14 residues in the CDR3. Trimming pared 4 bases from V and 1 base from J, leaving 13 bases between. Germline CDR1 and CDR2: SQVTM and ANQGSEA. The CDR3 bases are TGCAGCGTTGTGGAGGGACCCCATAACTATGGCTACACCTTC. This translates into CSVVEGPHNYGYTF.

The sample holds a few counts of this clone. The V call is TRBV10-3, the J call TRBJ1-5; D is unresolved. Germline V CDR1 and CDR2: ENHRY, SYGVKD. The CDR3 sequence is 16 residues long. V lost 3 bases, J lost 7 bases, and 19 bases lay in between. The CDR3 sequence: CAISESYLRDLQPQHF. CDR3 nucleotides: TGTGCCATCAGTGAATCTTATCTGCGCGATTTGCAGCCCCAGCATTTT.

This clone was detected many times. This chain links TRBV2 with TRBJ1-5; 9 nucleotides align to TRBD1. The junction had 5 bases not matched to a gene; V was cut back by 5 bases and J by 6 bases. The CDR3 loop spans 14 amino acids. Germline V CDR1 and CDR2: SNHLY, FYNNEI. DNA for the CDR3: TGTGCCAGCAGTATACAGGGGGCAGGTCAGCCCCAGCATTTT. This sequence encodes CASSIQGAGQPQHF.

The V and J genes are TRBV4-1 and TRBJ2-7, with 11 bases lining up with TRBD2. The CDR3 consists of 18 residues. Trimming at V came to 5 bases and at J to 4 bases, leaving 16 bases not matched to a gene. Germline lookup yields CDR1 MGHRA and CDR2 YSYEKL. The CDR3 here is CASSYTLSSGGLQYEQYF. DNA for the CDR3: TGCGCCAGCAGCTACACTCTTTCTAGCGGGGGGCTCCAATACGAGCAGTACTTC.

The genes are TRBV7-2 and TRBJ2-1, with D maybe TRBD2 (7 bases). The V end lost 0 bases, the J end lost 9 bases, and 18 bases lay between the germline ends. The CDR3 is made up of 16 amino acids. CDR1 and CDR2 (germline): SGHTA, FQGNSA. Written as DNA, the CDR3 is TGTGCCAGCAGCTTAGCGGGGGGGCCTGGGATGGGTGAGCAGTTCTTC. Translated: CASSLAGGPGMGEQFF.

The V call is TRBV18, the J call TRBJ2-5, with D possibly matching TRBD1 (6 bases). V gave up 7 bases and J gave up 0 bases, with 12 bases separating them. Per germline, CDR1 KGHSH and CDR2 LQKENI. The CDR3 has 14 amino acids. CDR3 nucleotides: TGTGCCAGCTTCGCCGGGACATACCAAGAGACCCAGTACTTC. Translating it yields CASFAGTYQETQYF.

The chain has TRBV9 and TRBJ1-3; TRBD1 agrees at 7 bases. The germline V gene encodes CDR1 SGDLS and CDR2 YYNGEE. Trimming at V came to 1 base and at J to 4 bases, leaving 11 bases not matched to a gene. The CDR3 is 17 residues long. The CDR3 nucleotides are TGTGCCAGCAGCGTATCTCCCACAGGGGTGCGGGGAAACACCATATATTTT. Protein product: CASSVSPTGVRGNTIYF.

The chain carries TRBV5-1 and TRBJ2-5; D may be TRBD1 (5 bases). CDR1 and CDR2 from the germline V gene are SGHRS and YFSETQ. Trimming left V 4 bases short and J 0 bases short, with 10 bases between. This CDR3 spans 14 amino acids. The CDR3 here is CASSPRQNQETQYF. The CDR3 DNA reads as TGCGCCAGCAGCCCCCGACAGAACCAAGAGACCCAGTACTTC.